The 32 T cell receptor beta chains in this list originate from one sample, sequenced in a study of cytomegalovirus exposure and HLA in healthy donors. PCR was performed using 60 Vbeta and 13 Jbeta primers. TCRdb's table, derived via immunoSEQ multiplex PCR, lists solely in-frame clones and lacks some. The sample consists of almost 90,000 clones, 85% of them appearing once. The sequenced sample was PBMCs. The receptors derive from a man aged 40-49 years in good health and CMV-seropositive.

The chain employs TRBV7-8 and TRBJ1-1, with 8 nucleotides matching TRBD1. From germline, CDR1 is SGHVS and CDR2 FQNEAQ. V was pared by 5 bases and J by 4 bases, with 9 bases of the junction left unmatched. CDR3 length equals 15 residues. The CDR3 protein is CASSPPTGVGTEAFF. The CDR3 DNA reads TGTGCCAGCAGCCCCCCGACAGGGGTGGGCACTGAAGCTTTCTTT.

The J gene is TRBJ1-1, the V gene TRBV5-4; weak D call: TRBD1 (6 bases). Trimming left V 4 bases short and J 3 bases short, with 13 bases between. The germline CDR1 and CDR2 sequences are SGHNT and YYREEE (reference sequence). The CDR3 runs to 14 residues. The CDR3 DNA sequence: TGTGCCAGCAGCGACGTACAGGGTGACACTGAAGCTTTCTTT. It translates to CASSDVQGDTEAFF.

The chain recombines TRBV7-6 with TRBJ2-7; D remains unclear. Trimming removed 0 bases at V and 0 bases at J, with 3 bases between. Germline V gene lookup returns CDR1 SGHVS and CDR2 FNYEAQ. The CDR3 is made up of 13 amino acids. The CDR3 spells CASSLASSYEQYF. In nucleotides, the CDR3 is TGTGCCAGCAGCTTAGCCAGCTCCTACGAGCAGTACTTC.

V usage is TRBV7-8 and J usage is TRBJ2-7, with D perhaps matching TRBD2 (6 bases). The germline CDR1 and CDR2 sequences are SGHVS and FQNEAQ. The germline V and J ends were trimmed by 6 bases and 0 bases, with 18 bases remaining between them. The CDR3 consists of 16 residues. CDR3: CASSPLLAATSYEQYF. CDR3 DNA sequence: TGTGCCAGCAGTCCACTACTAGCCGCGACCTCCTACGAGCAGTACTTC.

Turning to this clone: The junction shows a germline mismatch at one end, possibly a read error. V is TRBV5-6 and J is TRBJ1-1; perhaps TRBD1 as D (6 bases). Germline assignment: CDR1 SGHDT and CDR2 YYEEEE. This CDR3 is 13 amino acids long. This CDR3 reads CASSLGTIPEAFF. CDR3 coding DNA: TGCGCCAGCAGCCTAGGGACAATCCCTGAAGCTTTCTTT. Filled out from reference TRBV5-6 and TRBJ1-1, the complete variable domain reads DAGVTQSPTHLIKTRGQQVTLRCSPKSGHDTVSWYQQALGQGPQFIFQYYEEEERQRGNFPDRFSGHQFPNYSSELNVNALLLGDSALYLCASSLGTIPEAFFGQGTRLTVV.

This rearrangement joins TRBV28 to TRBJ2-6; 11 nucleotides align to TRBD2. V dropped 7 bases and J dropped 3; count of bases not matched to a gene: 8. Germline lookup yields CDR1 MDHEN and CDR2 SYDVKM. CDR3 length: 17 amino acids. The CDR3 is CASIRTSGSGGANVLTF. The CDR3 nucleotides read TGTGCCAGCATAAGGACTAGCGGGTCGGGTGGGGCCAACGTCCTGACTTTC.

The chain recombines TRBV7-2 with TRBJ1-2; 7 bases are shared with TRBD1. With 1 base clipped from V and 8 bases from J, the junction kept 4 bases outside the gene matches. The CDR3 has 13 residues. The germline gives CDR1 SGHTA, CDR2 FQGNSA. The CDR3 loop reads CASSLGDSWGYTF. In DNA form, the CDR3 reads TGTGCCAGCAGCTTAGGGGACAGCTGGGGCTACACCTTC.

The chain is built from TRBV23-1 and TRBJ1-2, with TRBD1 as a possible D gene (6 bases). TRBV23-1 is marked as an open reading frame, function uncertain. The CDR3 sequence is 14 residues long. V lost 4 bases and J 6 bases, leaving 15 bases between the germline ends. The chain's CDR3 is CASSPPGGAHGYTF. The CDR3 DNA follows: TGCGCCAGCAGTCCCCCCGGGGGGGCTCATGGCTACACCTTC.

The V gene is TRBV7-8, the J gene TRBJ1-2; D is possibly TRBD1 (5 bases). Germline-derived CDR1 and CDR2 are SGHVS and FQNEAQ. The CDR3 loop spans 14 amino acids. The V end lost 1 base, the J end lost 4 bases, and 10 bases lay between the germline ends. The chain's CDR3 is CASSLGGAGYGYTF. The CDR3 DNA follows: TGTGCCAGCAGCTTAGGGGGCGCTGGCTATGGCTACACCTTC.

J is TRBJ1-1 and V is TRBV14; a possible D gene is TRBD1 (6 bases). Germline CDR1 SGHDN, CDR2 FVKESK. The ends were cut back, 7 bases at V and 1 base at J, with 10 bases in the middle. This CDR3 is 13 amino acids long. CDR3 coding DNA: TGTGCCAGCATGAGGGACACGAACACTGAAGCTTTCTTT. Its translation is CASMRDTNTEAFF.

This clone has more than one count but fewer than ten. This chain connects TRBV6-5 to TRBJ1-1; D ambiguous. From germline, CDR1 is MNHEY and CDR2 SVGAGI. The CDR3 spans 14 residues. Trimming left V 2 bases short and J 1 base short, with 8 bases between. The CDR3 DNA follows: TGTGCCAGCAGTTACGGGAGGCAGAACACTGAAGCTTTCTTT. Its protein is CASSYGRQNTEAFF.

The V and J genes are TRBV6-4 and TRBJ1-1; D possibly corresponds to TRBD1 (6 bases). CDR1 MRHNA and CDR2 SNTAGT come from the germline V gene. There are 13 residues in the CDR3. V was shortened by 5 bases and J by 0 bases, with 7 bases between the two germline ends. The CDR3 protein is CASSTGMNTEAFF. CDR3 nucleotides: TGTGCCAGCAGTACAGGGATGAACACTGAAGCTTTCTTT.

The V call is TRBV27, the J call TRBJ1-5; possible D gene TRBD1, 5 bases. V lost 4 bases and J 2 bases, leaving 12 bases between the germline ends. There are 15 residues in the CDR3. Germline V gene data show CDR1 as MNHEY and CDR2 as SMNVEV (reference sequence). CDR3 in amino acids: CASSSIAQGNQPQHF. In nucleotides, the CDR3 is TGTGCCAGCAGTTCAATAGCACAGGGCAATCAGCCCCAGCATTTT.

CDR3 protein: CASFDRPLDNQPQHF. The CDR3 DNA is TGTGCCAGTTTTGACAGGCCTTTAGACAATCAGCCCCAGCATTTT. This sequence joins TRBV28 and TRBJ1-5, with D perhaps TRBD1 (6 bases). V lost 9 bases and J 3 bases, leaving 18 bases between the germline ends. CDR3 length: 15 amino acids. In germline, CDR1 is MDHEN, CDR2 SYDVKM.

This rearrangement joins TRBV19 to TRBJ2-1; tentatively, D is TRBD2 (6 bases). Per the germline V gene, CDR1 is LNHDA and CDR2 is SQIVND (reference sequence). Trimming took 3 bases from V and 7 from J, leaving 7 bases between them. This CDR3 comprises 12 residues. The CDR3 spells CASSIGGNEQFF. DNA of the CDR3: TGTGCCAGTAGTATTGGGGGGAATGAGCAGTTCTTC.

The chain couples TRBV5-4 to TRBJ2-7; TRBD2 matches 8 bases. Germline V CDR1 and CDR2: SGHNT, YYREEE (reference sequence). The ends lost 6 bases at V and 5 bases at J; junction bases unmatched: 7. This CDR3 region has 13 residues. CDR3 in DNA: TGTGCCAGCAACGTCCGGGGGGGCAACGAGCAGTACTTC. Amino acids: CASNVRGGNEQYF. The full variable domain, completed using reference TRBV5-4 and TRBJ2-7, is ETGVTQSPTHLIKTRGQQVTLRCSSQSGHNTVSWYQQALGQGPQFIFQYYREEENGRGNFPPRFSGLQFPNYSSELNVNALELDDSALYLCASNVRGGNEQYFGPGTRLTVT.

The sample holds one count of this clone. This sequence joins TRBV28 and TRBJ2-7; maybe TRBD1 (5 bases). Trimming took 6 bases from V and 3 from J, leaving 9 bases between them. The germline V gene has CDR1 MDHEN and CDR2 SYDVKM. The CDR3 length is 12 residues. CDR3 sequence: CASRDTFYEQYF. In DNA, the CDR3 is TGTGCCAGCAGGGACACCTTCTACGAGCAGTACTTC.

This chain uses TRBV30 with TRBJ1-2; possible D gene TRBD1, 5 bases. The CDR3 consists of 11 residues. Trimming cost V 5 bases and J 11 bases, with 15 bases left between them. CDR1 and CDR2 from the germline V gene are GTSNPN and SVGIG (reference sequence). Here the CDR3 reads CAWGRQTRYTF. The CDR3 region has the DNA TGTGCCTGGGGAAGACAGACTCGGTACACCTTC.

V gene TRBV19 combines with J gene TRBJ1-2, with D tentatively TRBD1 (5 bases). Germline V lookup: CDR1 LNHDA, CDR2 SQIVND (reference sequence). Trimming pared 8 bases from V and 4 bases from J, leaving 17 bases between. The CDR3 extends over 14 amino acids. The DNA of the CDR3 is TGTGCCAGTCAACTTGATAGACAGAGCTATGGCTACACCTTC. The encoded protein is CASQLDRQSYGYTF.

The rearrangement joins TRBV28 to TRBJ1-1; 9 bases line up with TRBD1. The trim removed 2 bases at V and 10 bases at J, leaving 2 bases unmatched. Germline V gene data show CDR1 as MDHEN and CDR2 as SYDVKM. This CDR3 contains 12 residues. The CDR3 loop is CASSLLTGGAFF. The DNA for the CDR3 is TGTGCCAGCAGTTTACTGACAGGGGGAGCTTTCTTT.

This clone was seen a few times. The chain links TRBV7-2 to TRBJ2-1; D may be TRBD2 (6 bases). With 3 bases removed from V and 5 bases from J, the gap between germline ends came to 14 bases. The CDR3 length is 15 residues. Germline loops: CDR1 SGHTA, CDR2 FQGNSA. CDR3 in DNA: TGTGCCAGCAGCTTCGAACGGGAGCCCAACAATGAGCAGTTCTTC. Encoded protein: CASSFEREPNNEQFF.

J is TRBJ1-2 and V is TRBV28; D uncertain. V gave up 3 bases and J gave up 6 bases, with 11 bases separating them. This CDR3 has 13 residues. CDR1 and CDR2 (germline): MDHEN, SYDVKM. CDR3 amino acids: CASSFVRTHGYTF. The CDR3 nucleotides are TGTGCCAGCAGTTTCGTCAGGACTCATGGCTACACCTTC.

The genes are TRBV7-3 and TRBJ2-2, with 10 bases aligning to TRBD2. V shed 7 bases, J shed 1 base, and the junction held 9 bases outside the gene matches. The CDR3 loop spans 17 amino acids. Germline loops: CDR1 SGHTA, CDR2 FQGTGA. CDR3 loop: CASTPAASGGNTGELFF. DNA for the CDR3: TGTGCCAGCACTCCTGCGGCTAGCGGGGGGAACACCGGGGAGCTGTTTTTT.

V and J are TRBV28 and TRBJ2-1, with 10 nucleotides matching TRBD1. Germline V CDR1 and CDR2: MDHEN, SYDVKM. V lost 4 bases and J lost 3; bases outside the gene matches: 6. The length of the CDR3 is 16 residues. The CDR3 nucleotides read TGTGCCAGCAGTTCACTGGACAGGGGGGTCTACAATGAGCAGTTCTTC. Translating it yields CASSSLDRGVYNEQFF.

The chain combines TRBV4-1 with TRBJ2-3; D unclear. The CDR3 extends over 14 amino acids. Germline CDR1 reads MGHRA; CDR2 reads YSYEKL. V gave up 0 bases and J gave up 11 bases, with 15 bases separating them. The CDR3 is CASSQETSSHRQYF. CDR3 bases: TGCGCCAGCAGCCAAGAGACGTCTTCCCACAGGCAGTATTTT.

This clone has a single count. The chain combines TRBV10-2 with TRBJ2-1; TRBD2 matches 8 bases. With V trimmed by 0 bases and J by 0 bases, 7 bases remained unmatched. CDR3 length: 18 residues. The germline V gene has CDR1 WSHSY and CDR2 SAAADI. CDR3 region: CASSESVERGSSYNEQFF. The CDR3 DNA follows: TGCGCCAGCAGTGAGTCTGTTGAGCGGGGGAGCTCCTACAATGAGCAGTTCTTC.

The genes are TRBV19 and TRBJ1-1; perhaps TRBD1 as D (5 bases). Germline CDR1 reads LNHDA; CDR2 reads SQIVND (reference sequence). V was trimmed by 0 bases and J by 1 base, leaving 12 bases between them. The CDR3 runs 16 residues. In DNA form, the CDR3 reads TGTGCCAGTAGTATAGAGGGATGGGGCAGGAACACTGAAGCTTTCTTT. This gives the protein CASSIEGWGRNTEAFF.

The chain recombines TRBV5-4 with TRBJ2-5, with D perhaps TRBD1 (5 bases). The J call is in doubt because the DNA end fits TRBJ2-7 better. Looked up from germline, CDR1 is SGHNT and CDR2 is YYREEE (reference sequence). The CDR3 covers 14 residues. DNA of the CDR3: TGTGCCAGCCAGCTGGGGCCCGCCGGGTACGAGCAGTACTTC. It specifies CASQLGPAGYEQYF.

The V call is TRBV27, the J call TRBJ1-1; 8 bases agree with TRBD1. The CDR3 loop spans 18 amino acids. Trimming removed 4 bases from V and 1 base from J; junction bases left unmatched: 14. Germline assignment: CDR1 MNHEY and CDR2 SMNVEV (reference sequence). CDR3 DNA sequence: TGTGCCAGCAGTTCTCCCAAAGGACAGGGTAGGGAGAACACTGAAGCTTTCTTT. Protein: CASSSPKGQGRENTEAFF.

The V and J genes are TRBV5-6 and TRBJ2-7; perhaps TRBD1 as D (5 bases). The CDR3 spans 15 residues. Germline-derived CDR1 and CDR2 are SGHDT and YYEEEE. The V end lost 3 bases, the J end lost 2 bases, and 15 bases lay between the germline ends. The CDR3 is CASSWGDQPTYEQYF. The CDR3 region has the DNA TGTGCCAGCAGCTGGGGCGATCAACCCACCTACGAGCAGTACTTC.

The chain links TRBV27 to TRBJ1-1, with D perhaps matching TRBD1 (6 bases). Germline-derived CDR1 and CDR2 are MNHEY and SMNVEV (reference sequence). V lost 3 bases, J lost 8 bases, and 19 bases lay in between. This CDR3 spans 15 amino acids. In DNA form, the CDR3 reads TGTGCCAGCAGTTTCTTGGGGGCCGGCAATTTCGAAGCTTTCTTT. Its protein product is CASSFLGAGNFEAFF.

This chain links TRBV10-3 with TRBJ2-7; 7 nucleotides align to TRBD1. The CDR3 has 12 residues. The trim removed 7 bases at V and 5 bases at J, leaving 5 bases unmatched. Per germline, CDR1 ENHRY and CDR2 SYGVKD. For the CDR3, the DNA is TGTGCCATCAAGACAGGGAGAGACGAGCAGTACTTC. It encodes CAIKTGRDEQYF.